The 17 T cell receptor beta chains in this list originate from one sample, sequenced in a study of blood T cell repertoires in COVID-19. Profiling relied on immunoSEQ multiplex PCR, and the TCRdb table lists in-frame clones only, not all of them. The repertoire has about 190,000 clones, approximately 79% of them found once; the top ten carry approximately 27%. Sequenced input: peripheral blood. Every receptor here comes from a woman aged 70-85 years with acute or convalescent COVID-19.

The CDR3 spells CASSQAGSGWEQYF. The CDR3 DNA reads TGTGCCAGCAGCCAAGCGGGGTCGGGGTGGGAGCAGTACTTC. The chain recombines TRBV14 with TRBJ2-7; tentative D call: TRBD2 (5 bases). Trimming took off 1 base at V and 7 bases at J, with 14 bases between the two ends. Germline V gene data show CDR1 as SGHDN and CDR2 as FVKESK. CDR3 size: 14 residues.

This CDR3 is CASGVGSDTGELFF. The CDR3 coding sequence is TGTGCTAGTGGTGTCGGGAGTGACACCGGGGAGCTGTTTTTT. The chain has TRBV12-5 and TRBJ2-2, with D possibly TRBD2 on 6 matching bases. The V end was cut by 5 bases, the J end by 3 bases, with 10 bases between. Per germline, CDR1 LGHNT and CDR2 FRNRAP. The CDR3 length is 14 residues.

V gene TRBV18 combines with J gene TRBJ2-2; D is perhaps TRBD1 (6 bases). CDR1 and CDR2 (germline): KGHSH, LQKENI. Trimming cost V 4 bases and J 3 bases, with 9 bases left between them. This CDR3 region has 14 residues. CDR3 sequence reads: CASSLPGDTGELFF. CDR3 DNA: TGTGCCAGCTCACTACCAGGGGACACCGGGGAGCTGTTTTTT.

This chain joins TRBV12-3 or TRBV12-4 and TRBJ1-1, with D unclear. The CDR3 totals 12 residues. The V end lost 6 bases, the J end lost 3 bases, and 8 bases lay between the germline ends. The CDR3 nucleotides read TGTGCCAGCAGGAGGGTGGACACTGAAGCTTTCTTT. Translating it yields CASRRVDTEAFF.

This chain uses TRBV3-1 (or the pseudogene TRBV3-2) with TRBJ1-4; D gene uncertain. Germline CDR1 is LGHDT and CDR2 is YNNKEL (reference sequence). V shed 5 bases and J shed 8 bases, with 18 bases lying between them. The CDR3 runs 15 residues. The CDR3 region is CASSTQLASREKLFF. The CDR3 DNA reads as TGTGCCAGCAGCACCCAATTGGCCTCGAGGGAAAAACTGTTTTTT.

The chain combines TRBV19 with TRBJ1-5, with 7 bases aligning to TRBD1. This CDR3 is 14 amino acids long. Germline CDR1 is LNHDA and CDR2 is SQIVND (reference sequence). V shed 3 bases and J 5 bases; nucleotides not matched to a gene: 4. The CDR3 sequence: CASSIDREHQPQHF. The CDR3 bases are TGTGCCAGTAGTATCGACAGGGAGCATCAGCCCCAGCATTTT.

The rearrangement links TRBV19 to TRBJ2-1; TRBD2 agrees at 9 bases. The J segment lost 3 bases and the V segment lost 9 bases, leaving 12 bases of the junction unmatched. The CDR3 length is 16 residues. The V gene's germline CDR1 is LNHDA and CDR2 SQIVND (reference sequence). The CDR3: CASRTVAGALYNEQFF. Here the CDR3 DNA reads TGTGCCAGCCGAACTGTAGCGGGAGCCCTCTACAATGAGCAGTTCTTC.

The chain uses TRBV3-1 (or the pseudogene TRBV3-2) and TRBJ1-1, with D possibly matching TRBD1 (6 bases). The CDR3 runs 13 residues. Trimming took 4 bases from V and 7 from J, leaving 13 bases between them. Germline assignment: CDR1 LGHDT and CDR2 YNNKEL (reference sequence). In nucleotides, the CDR3 is TGTGCCAGCAGCCCATTGGGGGACAATGAAGCTTTCTTT. Its protein product is CASSPLGDNEAFF.

This chain connects TRBV24-1 to TRBJ2-3; 7 bases align to TRBD2. The CDR3 contains 17 residues. The ends lost 0 bases at V and 6 bases at J; junction bases unmatched: 11. Germline V gene lookup returns CDR1 KGHDR and CDR2 SFDVKD. The CDR3 DNA reads TGTGCCACCAGTGATTTGTCGGCTAGCGGCGGTTGGGATACGCAGTATTTT. It is translated as CATSDLSASGGWDTQYF.

This clone was seen more than once but under ten times. The chain couples TRBV24-1 to TRBJ1-5; 10 nucleotides align to TRBD1. Germline loops: CDR1 KGHDR, CDR2 SFDVKD. The CDR3 spans 16 residues. Losses at the gene ends were 4 bases for V and 6 bases for J; bases not matched to a gene: 8. The CDR3 bases are TGTGCCACCAGTGAATGTCCGGGACAGGGGATTCAGCCCCAGCATTTT. Translating it yields CATSECPGQGIQPQHF.

J is TRBJ2-2 and V is TRBV18, with D tentatively TRBD1 (5 bases). CDR3 length equals 15 residues. The V gene's germline CDR1 is KGHSH and CDR2 LQKENI. Trimming took 3 bases from V and 1 from J, leaving 9 bases between them. CDR3 in DNA: TGTGCCAGCTCACCGATCCAGGGGAACACCGGGGAGCTGTTTTTT. Translated, it gives CASSPIQGNTGELFF.

This chain joins TRBV29-1 and TRBJ2-1, with D maybe TRBD2 (6 bases). Per germline, CDR1 SQVTM and CDR2 ANQGSEA. V gave up 4 bases and J gave up 7 bases, with 14 bases separating them. The CDR3 is 13 residues long. CDR3: CSVGPGSINEQFF. The CDR3, as DNA: TGCAGCGTTGGACCCGGGAGTATTAATGAGCAGTTCTTC.

The rearrangement links TRBV6-5 to TRBJ2-1; the D gene is possibly TRBD2 (6 bases). Germline V gene lookup returns CDR1 MNHEY and CDR2 SVGAGI. Trimming pared 8 bases from V and 4 bases from J, leaving 15 bases between. This CDR3 contains 14 residues. The DNA for the CDR3 is TGTGCCAGCCTTTGGGGGACTGAGTACAATGAGCAGTTCTTC. Translation: CASLWGTEYNEQFF.

Notes on this clone: Relative to the germline gene, one junction end is altered; a read error may explain this. The chain employs TRBV12-3 or TRBV12-4 and TRBJ2-1, with 11 bases that match TRBD2. CDR3 length: 11 amino acids. CDR3 DNA sequence: TGTGCCAGTAGCGGGAGGGCCGCATTGGTCTTC. This codes for CASSGRAALVF.

This rearrangement joins TRBV5-5 to TRBJ2-1; tentatively, D is TRBD2 (5 bases). The V gene lost 4 bases and the J gene lost 6 bases, with 14 bases spanning the gap. Per the germline V gene, CDR1 is SGHKS and CDR2 is YYEKEE (reference sequence). The CDR3 is 14 amino acids. The CDR3 sequence is CASSRGITSNEQFF. As DNA, the CDR3 is TGTGCCAGCAGCCGGGGTATTACTAGCAATGAGCAGTTCTTC.

There are a few counts of this clone. The chain combines TRBV6-1 with TRBJ1-6; D ambiguous. This CDR3 contains 16 residues. Trimming shortened V by 3 bases and J by 5 bases, and 14 bases separated the two germline ends. Germline V CDR1 and CDR2: MNHNS, SASEGT. The CDR3 coding sequence is TGTGCCAGCAGTGATCAACAGAGTGTAGATAATTCACCCCTCCACTTT. Translation gives CASSDQQSVDNSPLHF.

The J gene is TRBJ2-1, the V gene TRBV19; tentatively, D is TRBD2 (6 bases). Germline V gene data show CDR1 as LNHDA and CDR2 as SQIVND (reference sequence). This CDR3 spans 15 amino acids. The ends were cut back, 3 bases at V and 6 bases at J, with 15 bases in the middle. The CDR3 coding sequence is TGTGCCAGTAGTATCCCCCGGGAGCGCCTCAATGAGCAGTTCTTC. This gives the protein CASSIPRERLNEQFF.